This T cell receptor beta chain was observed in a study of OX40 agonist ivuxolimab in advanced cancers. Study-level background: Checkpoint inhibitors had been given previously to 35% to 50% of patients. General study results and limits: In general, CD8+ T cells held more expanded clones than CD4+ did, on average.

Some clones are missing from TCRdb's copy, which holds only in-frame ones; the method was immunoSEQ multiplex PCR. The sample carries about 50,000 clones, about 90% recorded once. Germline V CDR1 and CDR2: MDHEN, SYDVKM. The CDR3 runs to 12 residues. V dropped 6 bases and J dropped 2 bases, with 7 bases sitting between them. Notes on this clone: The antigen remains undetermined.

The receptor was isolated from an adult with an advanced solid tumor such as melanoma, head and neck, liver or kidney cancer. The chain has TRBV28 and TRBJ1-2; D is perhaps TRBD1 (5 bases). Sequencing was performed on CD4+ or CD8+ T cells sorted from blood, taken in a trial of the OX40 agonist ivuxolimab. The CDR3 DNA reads TGTGCCAGCAGACCAGGGAACTATGGCTACACCTTC. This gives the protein CASRPGNYGYTF.